The 7 T cell receptor beta chains presented below share a single source sample, sequenced in a study of cytomegalovirus exposure and HLA in healthy donors. A multiplex PCR was run with 60 Vbeta primers and 13 Jbeta primers. Profiling relied on immunoSEQ multiplex PCR, and the TCRdb table lists in-frame clones only, not all of them. The sample lists 65,000 to 90,000 clones, 65% to 75% seen once, with roughly 16% in the top ten. Sequencing was carried out using PBMCs. Every receptor here comes from a woman between 40 and 55 years old in good health and CMV-seropositive.

The chain is built from TRBV19 and TRBJ2-1, with 8 bases matching TRBD2. CDR3 length: 17 amino acids. From germline, CDR1 is LNHDA and CDR2 SQIVND (reference sequence). The trim removed 5 bases at V and 3 bases at J, leaving 12 bases unmatched. CDR3 sequence: CASSGASAGVVYNEQFF. In DNA, the CDR3 is TGTGCCAGTAGTGGGGCCTCAGCGGGGGTCGTCTACAATGAGCAGTTCTTC.

The J gene is TRBJ1-2, the V gene TRBV6-5; TRBD1 might be the D (6 bases). CDR1 MNHEY and CDR2 SVGAGI come from the germline V gene. Trimming took 6 bases from V and 8 from J, leaving 13 bases between them. This CDR3 contains 12 residues. CDR3 loop: CASRDSINGYTF. Here the CDR3 DNA reads TGTGCCAGCAGGGACAGTATAAACGGCTACACCTTC.

The V call is TRBV5-6, the J call TRBJ1-5, with D hard to call. Trimming left V 1 base short and J 4 bases short, with 6 bases between. CDR1 and CDR2 (germline): SGHDT, YYEEEE. The CDR3 runs 13 residues. The CDR3 here is CASSLSSNQPQHF. The CDR3 nucleotides are TGTGCCAGCAGCTTGTCTTCGAATCAGCCCCAGCATTTT.

This rearrangement joins TRBV2 to TRBJ2-2; 12 bases line up with TRBD2. Per germline, CDR1 SNHLY and CDR2 FYNNEI. V lost 3 bases to trimming and J lost 2 bases; unmatched junction nucleotides: 4. The CDR3 consists of 17 residues. CDR3 nucleotides: TGTGCCAGCAGTGAGCCTAGCGGGAGGGCCAACACCGGGGAGCTGTTTTTT. It is translated as CASSEPSGRANTGELFF. Variable domain in full (rest from reference TRBV2 and TRBJ2-2): EPEVTQTPSHQVTQMGQEVILRCVPISNHLYFYWYRQILGQKVEFLVSFYNNEISEKSEIFDDQFSVERPDGSNFTLKIRSTKLEDSAMYFCASSEPSGRANTGELFFGEGSRLTVL.

The sample holds a few counts of this clone. The genes are TRBV7-9 and TRBJ2-7; 9 bases are shared with TRBD1. CDR1 is SEHNR, CDR2 FQNEAQ, per germline (reference sequence). This CDR3 region has 15 residues. V trimming: 2 bases; J trimming: 6 bases; junction bases outside the gene matches: 8. CDR3 bases: TGTGCCAGCAGCTTATATGGGACAGGGATCTCCGAGCAGTACTTC. Protein product: CASSLYGTGISEQYF.

This rearrangement joins TRBV5-5 to TRBJ2-3, with TRBD2 matching over 14 bases. Germline loops: CDR1 SGHKS, CDR2 YYEKEE (reference sequence). This CDR3 comprises 16 residues. V lost 4 bases to trimming and J lost 6 bases; unmatched junction nucleotides: 7. CDR3 in DNA: TGTGCCAGCAGCCCCAGGACTAGCGGGGGGCCGGATACGCAGTATTTT. This sequence encodes CASSPRTSGGPDTQYF.

The genes are TRBV7-2 and TRBJ2-3; tentatively, D is TRBD2 (6 bases). This CDR3 region has 13 residues. Looked up from germline, CDR1 is SGHTA and CDR2 is FQGNSA. The V end lost 7 bases, the J end lost 2 bases, and 10 bases lay between the germline ends. The CDR3 region is CASNRGNTDTQYF. CDR3 bases: TGTGCCAGCAACCGGGGGAACACAGATACGCAGTATTTT. Together with reference TRBV7-2 and TRBJ2-3, the CDR3 gives the full variable domain: GAGVSQSPSNKVTEKGKDVELRCDPISGHTALYWYRQSLGQGLEFLIYFQGNSAPDKSGLPSDRFSAERTGGSVSTLTIQRTQQEDSAVYLCASNRGNTDTQYFGPGTRLTVL.